The sequence of this T cell receptor (beta chain) was determined in a study of T cells in Graves' hyperthyroidism and ophthalmopathy. Broader study findings: Researchers found most expanded thyroid clonotypes above 0.001 in blood as well.

Template material for amplifying TCR beta CDR3 regions consisted of RNA transcripts. First-round RT-PCR with HTBI primers amplified the TCR CDR3 region. Via MiXCR, TCRdb re-called the multiplex PCR reads, giving one row per CDR3 protein. The profile shows around 540,000 distinct CDR3 sequences, more than 15% of them singletons. Inclusion characteristics of ophthalmopathy patients comprised a Clinical Activity Score of at least 3, a NOSPECS grade of at least 4, and duration under 3 months. Lactation, pregnancy, other autoimmune disease or uncontrolled infection led to exclusion of patients. Diagnosing involved the use of clinical symptoms, serum thyroxine and TRAb, thyroid ultrasound and orbital computed tomography. CDR1 is SQVTM, CDR2 ANQGSEA, per germline. The CDR3 has 12 residues. The V segment lost 6 bases and the J segment 1 base; nucleotides outside the gene matches: 2. This clonotype came up many times. What it binds is not known.

This chain uses TRBV29-1 with TRBJ2-5; TRBD1 agrees at 7 bases. Sequencing was done on a sample of blood. This receptor was taken from a woman aged 25-40 years with Graves' ophthalmopathy. The CDR3 DNA reads as TGCAGCGTGGGACAGATCCAAGAGACCCAGTACTTC. It yields the protein CSVGQIQETQYF.